This is a list of T cell receptor beta chains from one sample in a study of technical replicates of blood from a few donors. Sequencing used immunoSEQ multiplex PCR; TCRdb keeps in-frame clones, though not all of them. Here the sample spans 98,000 or so clones, roughly 96% being singletons. Sequencing was done on a sample of T cells isolated from PBMCs. The receptor set was obtained from a human donor in good health. Both conserved end residues are part of each CDR3. A D gene is named only where the DNA matches it firmly. Not all rows give a size; the values are once, few, many and, for expanded clones, a class.

j_call	d_call	cdr3_length	v_call	clone_size	cdr3_nt	cdr3_aa
TRBJ1-5	.	13	TRBV18	.	TGTGCCAGCTCACCACGTGGGGCCGAGCCCCAGCATTTT	CASSPRGAEPQHF
TRBJ2-7	.	14	TRBV13	.	TGTGCCAGCAGCCCCACCGGGACTCACTACGAGCAGTACTTC	CASSPTGTHYEQYF
TRBJ2-1	.	23	TRBV5-1	few	TGCGCCAGCAGCTTACCGGGACAGGGGGGCATCGCTAGCGGGAGGACCCTATACAATGAGCAGTTCTTC	CASSLPGQGGIASGRTLYNEQFF
TRBJ2-7	TRBD2	14	TRBV7-9	.	TGTGCCAGCAGCTTAGCGGGAGGGCACCACGAGCAGTACTTC	CASSLAGGHHEQYF
TRBJ2-7	TRBD1	16	TRBV6-5	.	TGTGCCAGCAGTTTATTTTTGGGGGACAGGGGGACCGAGCAGTACTTC	CASSLFLGDRGTEQYF
TRBJ2-7	.	14	TRBV18	.	TGTGCCAGCTCACCGTCAGGGCGGTTCTACGAGCAGTACTTC	CASSPSGRFYEQYF
TRBJ2-7	.	14	TRBV6-1	.	TGTGCCAGCAGTGAAGTCCAGGGCTTCTCCGAGCAGTACTTC	CASSEVQGFSEQYF
TRBJ2-6	.	14	TRBV7-2	.	TGTGCCAGCAGCCCCAGTCCTGGGGCCAACGTCCTGACTTTC	CASSPSPGANVLTF
TRBJ2-3	TRBD1	16	TRBV5-1	.	TGCGCCAGCAGCTTGGCCAACAGGGGAAGCACAGATACGCAGTATTTT	CASSLANRGSTDTQYF
TRBJ2-5	TRBD2	15	TRBV5-1	.	TGCGCCAGCAGCTTATTTGAAGCGGGAGGTGAGACCCAGTACTTC	CASSLFEAGGETQYF
TRBJ2-7	.	15	TRBV28	.	TGTGCCAGCAGTTTATTCAGGCAGCCAGCCTACGAGCAGTACTTC	CASSLFRQPAYEQYF
TRBJ2-7	.	15	TRBV2	once	TGTGCCAGCAGTGAAGGTGGATGGGGAGCCTACGAGCAGTACTTC	CASSEGGWGAYEQYF
TRBJ1-4	.	14	TRBV27	.	TGTGCCAGCAGTTTAAGCTCCCATAATGAAAAACTGTTTTTT	CASSLSSHNEKLFF
TRBJ2-3	TRBD2	22	TRBV7-3	.	TGTGCCAGCAGCTTAAGGATTACGGGGCTAGCGGGGGGGCCGGGCCTTGAAGATACGCAGTATTTT	CASSLRITGLAGGPGLEDTQYF
TRBJ2-7	.	14	TRBV11-3	.	TGTGCCAGCACCGGTACGGTTTCTAATTACGAGCAGTACTTC	CASTGTVSNYEQYF
TRBJ2-1	TRBD1	12	TRBV7-2	once	TGTGCCAGCAGCTTAAGTGGGACAGGGGAGTTCTTC	CASSLSGTGEFF
TRBJ2-7	.	16	TRBV9	.	TGTGCCAGCAGCGTAGGACAGGCCGAATCTTCCTACGAGCAGTACTTC	CASSVGQAESSYEQYF
TRBJ2-3	TRBD2	15	TRBV7-9	.	TGTGCCAGCAGGCTCCCGGGACTAGCGGAAGATACGCAGTATTTT	CASRLPGLAEDTQYF
TRBJ2-3	TRBD2	15	TRBV4-1	.	TGCGCCAGCAGCTACAGCGGGGGAATGTCAGATACGCAGTATTTT	CASSYSGGMSDTQYF
TRBJ1-1	.	15	TRBV5-4	once	TGTGCCAGCAGCTTGACAGGAGTCGGTATTGGTGAAGCTTTCTTT	CASSLTGVGIGEAFF
TRBJ1-2	TRBD1	14	TRBV27	.	TGTGCCAGCAGTAAATCCGGGACAGACTATGGCTACACCTTC	CASSKSGTDYGYTF
TRBJ2-3	.	16	TRBV7-6	.	TGTGCCAGCAGCCGCAATCTAGCGACTAGCACAGATACGCAGTATTTT	CASSRNLATSTDTQYF
TRBJ2-7	.	14	TRBV4-1	.	TGCGCCAGCAGCCAAGAAGGCAGGGGGACTCCGGGGTACTTC	CASSQEGRGTPGYF
TRBJ2-1	.	13	TRBV27	.	TGTGCCAGAACCTCGACAGCCTACAATGAGCAGTTCTTC	CARTSTAYNEQFF
TRBJ2-1	.	14	TRBV19	.	TGTGCCAGTAGTACACCGGGACTCCTAATGAAGCAGTTCTTC	CASSTPGLLMKQFF
TRBJ2-5	.	16	TRBV28	.	TGTGCCAGCAGTTTATTGGGAGGAGGAGCGAAAGAGACCCAGTACTTC	CASSLLGGGAKETQYF